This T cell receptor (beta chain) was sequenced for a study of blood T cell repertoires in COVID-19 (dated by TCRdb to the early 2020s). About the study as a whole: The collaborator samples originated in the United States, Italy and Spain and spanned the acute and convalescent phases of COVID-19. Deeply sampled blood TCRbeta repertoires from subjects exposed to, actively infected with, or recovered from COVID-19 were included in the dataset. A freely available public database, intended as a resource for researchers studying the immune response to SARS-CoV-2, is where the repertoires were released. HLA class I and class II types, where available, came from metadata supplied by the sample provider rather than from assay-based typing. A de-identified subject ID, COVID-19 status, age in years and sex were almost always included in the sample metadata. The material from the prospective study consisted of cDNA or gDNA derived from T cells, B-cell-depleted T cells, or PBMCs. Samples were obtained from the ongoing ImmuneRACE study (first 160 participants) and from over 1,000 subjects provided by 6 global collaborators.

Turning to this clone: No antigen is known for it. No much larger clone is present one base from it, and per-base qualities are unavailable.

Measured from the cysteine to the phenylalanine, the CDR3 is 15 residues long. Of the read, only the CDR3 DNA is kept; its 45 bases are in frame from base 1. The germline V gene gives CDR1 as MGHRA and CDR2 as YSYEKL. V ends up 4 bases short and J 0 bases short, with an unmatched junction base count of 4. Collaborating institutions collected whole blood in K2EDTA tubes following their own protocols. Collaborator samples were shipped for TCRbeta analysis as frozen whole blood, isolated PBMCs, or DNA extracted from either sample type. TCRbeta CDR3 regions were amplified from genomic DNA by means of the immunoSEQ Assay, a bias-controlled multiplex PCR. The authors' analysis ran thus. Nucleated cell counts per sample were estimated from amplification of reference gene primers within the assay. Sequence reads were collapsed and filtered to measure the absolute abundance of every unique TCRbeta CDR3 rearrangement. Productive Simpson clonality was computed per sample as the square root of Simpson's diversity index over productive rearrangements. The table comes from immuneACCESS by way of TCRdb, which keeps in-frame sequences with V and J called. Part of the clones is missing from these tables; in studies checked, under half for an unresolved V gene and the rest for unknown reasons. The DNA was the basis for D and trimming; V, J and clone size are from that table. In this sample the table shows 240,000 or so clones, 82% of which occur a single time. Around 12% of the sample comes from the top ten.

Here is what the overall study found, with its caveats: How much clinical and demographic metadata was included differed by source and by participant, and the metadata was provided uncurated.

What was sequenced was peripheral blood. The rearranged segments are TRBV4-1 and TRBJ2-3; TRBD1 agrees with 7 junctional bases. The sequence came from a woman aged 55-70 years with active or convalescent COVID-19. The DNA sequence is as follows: TGCGCCAGCAGCCGCGGACAGGCTAGCACAGATACGCAGTATTTT. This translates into CASSRGQASTDTQYF.